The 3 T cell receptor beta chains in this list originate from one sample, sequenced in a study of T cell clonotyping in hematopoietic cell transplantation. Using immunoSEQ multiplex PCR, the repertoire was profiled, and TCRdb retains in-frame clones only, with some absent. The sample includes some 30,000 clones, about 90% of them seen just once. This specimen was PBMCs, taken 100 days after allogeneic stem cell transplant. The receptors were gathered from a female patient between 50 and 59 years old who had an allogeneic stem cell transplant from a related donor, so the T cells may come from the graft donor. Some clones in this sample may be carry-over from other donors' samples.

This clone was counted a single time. CDR3 residues: CAWSAGTSATRQYF. DNA of the CDR3: TGTGCCTGGAGTGCAGGGACTAGCGCCACACGCCAGTACTTC. The chain couples TRBV30 to TRBJ2-5, with TRBD2 matching over 10 bases. CDR1 and CDR2 from the germline V gene are GTSNPN and SVGIG (reference sequence). This CDR3 is 14 amino acids long. V trimming: 1 base; J trimming: 10 bases; junction bases outside the gene matches: 9.

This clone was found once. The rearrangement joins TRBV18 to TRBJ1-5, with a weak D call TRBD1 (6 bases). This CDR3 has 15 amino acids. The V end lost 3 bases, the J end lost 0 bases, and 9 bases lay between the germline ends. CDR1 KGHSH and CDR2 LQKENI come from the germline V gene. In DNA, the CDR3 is TGTGCCAGCTCACCCGGACAGCATAGCAATCAGCCCCAGCATTTT. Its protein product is CASSPGQHSNQPQHF.

In DNA, the CDR3 is TGCGCCAGCAGCCAAGATTGGAACAGGGGGTATGGCTACACCTTC. Residues: CASSQDWNRGYGYTF. The chain links TRBV4-3 to TRBJ1-2, with 8 nucleotides matching TRBD1. The V and J ends lost 0 bases and 5 bases, in that order; junction bases with no gene match: 5. The germline V gene has CDR1 LGHNA and CDR2 YSLEER. CDR3 length equals 15 residues.